This is a list of T cell receptor beta chains from one sample in a study of cytomegalovirus exposure and HLA in healthy donors. Here immunoSEQ multiplex PCR was the method, and the copy in TCRdb shows in-frame clones only, minus some. The sample lists about 94,000 clones, 75% to 85% occurring once. Sequences were obtained from PBMCs. These receptor sequences come from a woman in her thirties or forties in good health and CMV-seronegative. CDR3s include the opening cysteine and the closing phenylalanine or tryptophan. The D gene is left open where the match is weak. Some rows mark clone size as missing; the rest say once, few, many or name a class of expanded clone.

>.|TRBJ2-5|.|TRBV5-1
CASSINQGIGETQYF
TGCGCCAGCAGCATAAACCAGGGGATTGGGGAGACCCAGTACTTC
>few|TRBJ2-7|.|TRBV7-3
CASSLTGDGEQYF
TGTGCCAGCAGCTTAACAGGGGATGGTGAGCAGTACTTC
>.|TRBJ2-2|TRBD2|TRBV7-3
CASSLGLATGELFF
TGTGCCAGCAGCTTGGGACTAGCCACCGGGGAGCTGTTTTTT
>.|TRBJ1-1|.|TRBV5-6
CASSFPLGLGNTEAFF
TGTGCCAGCAGCTTTCCCCTTGGACTGGGGAACACTGAAGCTTTCTTT
>.|TRBJ1-6|.|TRBV5-1
CASSLANTNSPLHF
TGCGCCAGCAGCTTGGCCAACACAAATTCACCCCTCCACTTT
>.|TRBJ2-7|.|TRBV5-1
CASSSQNTYEQYF
TGCGCCAGCAGCAGTCAGAATACCTACGAGCAGTACTTC
>once|TRBJ1-2|.|TRBV15
CATSSSTPGNGYTF
TGTGCCACCAGCTCATCCACACCAGGGAACGGCTACACCTTC
>.|TRBJ1-1|TRBD1|TRBV2
CASSEGQGVTEAFF
TGTGCCAGCAGCGAAGGGCAGGGGGTCACTGAAGCTTTCTTT
>.|TRBJ2-3|.|TRBV6-1
CASSELLVTLPDTQYF
TGTGCCAGCAGTGAACTCCTAGTAACCCTACCTGATACGCAGTATTTT
>.|TRBJ1-1|TRBD1|TRBV19
CASSIDRPGSSRGTEAFF
TGTGCCAGTAGTATAGATCGCCCGGGATCCAGCAGGGGGACTGAAGCTTTCTTT
>.|TRBJ1-1|TRBD1|TRBV27
CASSFIPGQGNTEAFF
TGTGCCAGCAGTTTCATCCCGGGACAGGGGAACACTGAAGCTTTCTTT
>.|TRBJ2-1|TRBD2|TRBV18
CASSPLIGGGVSEQFF
TGTGCCAGCTCACCACTGATAGGCGGGGGGGTTTCCGAGCAGTTCTTC
>.|TRBJ1-2|.|TRBV15
CATSRVTQGLDGYTF
TGTGCCACCAGCAGAGTTACACAGGGTTTAGACGGCTACACCTTC
>.|TRBJ1-6|TRBD1|TRBV7-8
CASSGVFGTGGSPLHF
TGTGCCAGCAGTGGGGTGTTTGGGACAGGTGGTTCACCCCTCCACTTT
>.|TRBJ2-1|.|TRBV18
CASSPQELGGQFF
TGTGCCAGCTCACCTCAGGAATTAGGGGGGCAGTTCTTC
>.|TRBJ2-7|TRBD1|TRBV19
CATGTGFHEQYF
TGTGCCACCGGGACAGGGTTCCACGAGCAGTACTTC
>.|TRBJ1-1|.|TRBV27
CASSIRAGTEAFF
TGTGCCAGCAGCATTAGGGCGGGCACTGAAGCTTTCTTT
>.|TRBJ1-2|TRBD1|TRBV7-9
CASSAGQGTHGYTF
TGTGCCAGCAGCGCCGGACAGGGGACACATGGCTACACCTTC
>.|TRBJ2-1|.|TRBV6-1
CASSGTAPDGPYNEQFF
TGTGCCAGCAGTGGGACAGCCCCCGACGGACCCTACAATGAGCAGTTCTTC
>once|TRBJ2-7|.|TRBV10-3
CAASPGSYEQYF
TGTGCCGCATCGCCCGGGTCCTACGAGCAGTACTTC
>.|TRBJ1-6|.|TRBV6-6
CASSYVGAADSPLHF
TGTGCCAGCAGTTACGTTGGGGCCGCGGATTCACCCCTCCACTTT
>.|TRBJ1-4|.|TRBV4-1
CASSQVPWALGEKLFF
TGCGCCAGCAGCCAAGTCCCCTGGGCCCTTGGTGAAAAACTGTTTTTT
>.|TRBJ1-2|.|TRBV28
CASSYPTDYGYTF
TGTGCCAGCAGTTACCCGACAGACTATGGCTACACCTTC
>.|TRBJ1-2|TRBD1|TRBV30
CAWNPDRIWGRGGYTF
TGTGCCTGGAATCCGGACAGGATTTGGGGAAGAGGTGGCTACACCTTC
>.|TRBJ2-7|.|TRBV15
CATSRDRQREQYF
TGTGCCACCAGCAGAGATCGCCAGCGCGAGCAGTACTTC
>.|TRBJ2-7|.|TRBV23-1
CASSQSLDRSYEQYF
TGCGCCAGCAGTCAATCTCTAGACAGATCCTACGAGCAGTACTTC
>.|TRBJ2-1|TRBD2|TRBV5-4
CASSGGSGGYNEQFF
TGTGCCAGCAGCGGGGGTAGCGGGGGCTACAATGAGCAGTTCTTC
>.|TRBJ2-3|.|TRBV7-2
CASSPAGGTDTQYF
TGTGCCAGCAGTCCGGCCGGGGGCACAGATACGCAGTATTTT
>.|TRBJ1-3|.|TRBV25-1
CASSDPGAGNTIYF
TGTGCCAGCAGTGACCCGGGGGCTGGAAACACCATATATTTT
>.|TRBJ2-7|TRBD2|TRBV7-2
CASTRSGGYEQYF
TGTGCCAGCACCCGTAGCGGGGGGTACGAGCAGTACTTC
>.|TRBJ1-5|.|TRBV7-8
CASSLDTGNGPQHF
TGTGCCAGCAGCTTAGATACCGGTAATGGGCCCCAGCATTTT
>.|TRBJ1-6|TRBD1|TRBV5-1
CASSLSGGGSGSPLHF
TGCGCCAGCAGCTTATCAGGGGGCGGTTCTGGATCACCCCTCCACTTT
>.|TRBJ2-5|TRBD2|TRBV9
CASSVARAGGEETQYF
TGTGCCAGCAGCGTAGCAAGAGCGGGGGGGGAAGAGACCCAGTACTTC
>once|TRBJ2-1|.|TRBV28
CASSLGRGAFNDNEQFF
TGTGCCAGCAGTTTAGGTCGGGGGGCCTTTAACGACAATGAGCAGTTCTTC
>.|TRBJ1-5|TRBD1|TRBV6-5
CASSNSGTGGNQPQHF
TGTGCCAGCAGTAACTCCGGGACAGGGGGCAATCAGCCCCAGCATTTT
>.|TRBJ1-6|.|TRBV6-1
CASSEDFPDSPLHF
TGTGCCAGCAGTGAGGACTTCCCAGATTCACCCCTCCACTTT
>.|TRBJ1-1|TRBD1|TRBV18
CASSARQGSMNTEAFF
TGTGCCAGCTCAGCTCGACAGGGGAGTATGAACACTGAAGCTTTCTTT
>.|TRBJ2-7|.|TRBV7-9
CASNYDGGSYEQYF
TGTGCCAGCAACTACGATGGGGGGAGCTACGAGCAGTACTTC
>.|TRBJ1-3|.|TRBV5-4
CASSLSGGSGNTIYF
TGTGCCAGCAGCTTGTCCGGGGGATCTGGAAACACCATATATTTT
>.|TRBJ1-5|.|TRBV30
CAHNRAFNQPQHF
TGTGCCCACAACAGGGCCTTCAATCAGCCCCAGCATTTT
>.|TRBJ1-4|.|TRBV27
CASSPPRGEGWDEKLFF
TGTGCCAGCAGTCCACCCCGGGGAGAGGGCTGGGATGAAAAACTGTTTTTT
>.|TRBJ1-1|.|TRBV7-9
CASSLGQVNTEAFF
TGTGCCAGCAGCCTAGGGCAAGTGAACACTGAAGCTTTCTTT
>.|TRBJ2-1|.|TRBV5-4
CASSLGQDYYNEQFF
TGTGCCAGCAGCTTGGGGCAGGACTACTACAATGAGCAGTTCTTC
>.|TRBJ1-1|.|TRBV13
CASSPGGGGNTEAFF
TGTGCCAGCAGCCCGGGGGGCGGGGGGAACACTGAAGCTTTCTTT
>few|TRBJ2-5|TRBD1|TRBV5-1
CASSPRTGPETQYF
TGCGCCAGCAGCCCACGGACAGGCCCAGAGACCCAGTACTTC
>.|TRBJ2-2|TRBD2|TRBV2
CASRALAGVTGELFF
TGTGCCAGCAGGGCCCTAGCGGGGGTGACCGGGGAGCTGTTTTTT
>.|TRBJ2-7|.|TRBV28
CASSSPRHLSYEQYF
TGTGCCAGCAGTTCCCCGCGGCACCTCTCCTACGAGCAGTACTTC
>few|TRBJ1-1|.|TRBV5-6
CASSLGMNTEAFF
TGTGCCAGCAGCTTGGGTATGAACACTGAAGCTTTCTTT
>.|TRBJ1-3|TRBD1|TRBV30
CAWSVKGAAGNTIYF
TGTGCCTGGAGTGTAAAGGGGGCAGCGGGAAACACCATATATTTT
>.|TRBJ1-1|TRBD1|TRBV7-2
CASSFGQARTEAFF
TGTGCCAGCAGCTTCGGACAGGCCCGTACTGAAGCTTTCTTT
>.|TRBJ1-1|TRBD1|TRBV25-1
CASSDRGQTEAFF
TGTGCCAGCAGTGACAGGGGGCAGACTGAAGCTTTCTTT
>.|TRBJ2-3|.|TRBV6-6
CASNTGISTDTQYF
TGTGCCAGCAATACAGGGATTAGCACAGATACGCAGTATTTT
>.|TRBJ1-2|.|TRBV5-1
CASSLDRVDYGYTF
TGCGCCAGCAGCTTGGACAGGGTGGACTATGGCTACACCTTC
>few|TRBJ2-7|TRBD1|TRBV30
CAWTRGGGQGSHEQYF
TGTGCCTGGACGAGGGGTGGAGGACAGGGGTCCCACGAGCAGTACTTC